This T cell receptor (beta chain) was recovered during a study of HIV-infected patients and healthy controls. 500 ng RNA was reverse transcribed with alpha and beta constant-region primers. Each of the alpha and beta chains got its own library through chain-specific third strand synthesis with indices. An approximately 25-cycle PCR with P5s and P7 primers followed a short adapter-adding first PCR. TCRdb re-called the 5' RACE reads with MiXCR, one entry per CDR3 protein. The sample includes 8,000 to 13,000 distinct CDR3 sequences, 8% of them seen just once. Within the sample, this clonotype is medium-sized. Its antigen is currently unknown. The CDR3 has 13 amino acids. CDR1 is SGHDT and CDR2 is YYEEEE in the germline V gene. Trimming stripped 0 bases from V and 3 bases from J, with 7 bases between. All unsorted peripheral T cells were captured because whole blood was used without fractionation. General observations from the study: Apparent post-therapy Gini recovery among HIV-infected patients was not reproduced with size-matched repertoires.

The V gene is TRBV5-6, the J gene TRBJ2-7; perhaps TRBD1 as D (5 bases). Material: blood. The clonotype was recovered from an adult in good health. The CDR3 loop is CASSLGQYYEQYF. In nucleotides, the CDR3 is TGTGCCAGCAGCTTGGGACAGTACTACGAGCAGTACTTC.